This entry lists 22 T cell receptor beta chains sequenced from one sample in a study of lung T cells in sarcoidosis with Löfgren's syndrome. TCRdb independently ran MiXCR on the reads; one entry per CDR3 protein. The sample records approximately 20,000 distinct CDR3 sequences, less than 25% being singletons. Sequencing was performed on CD4+ T cells from PBMCs. These receptors all come from a human donor with sarcoidosis (Löfgren's syndrome or another form), or a control subject (not recorded which).

There are many counts of this clonotype. This chain uses TRBV18 with TRBJ2-7; possibly TRBD1 for D (6 bases). Germline CDR1 reads KGHSH; CDR2 reads LQKENI. Between the trimmed V and J ends, which lost 1 base and 3 bases, there was a span of 22 bases. The CDR3 extends over 18 amino acids. The CDR3 spells CASSPLMPAGASHYEQYF. CDR3 coding DNA: TGTGCCAGCTCACCACTAATGCCGGCAGGGGCCTCCCACTACGAGCAGTACTTC. Filled out from reference TRBV18 and TRBJ2-7, the complete variable domain reads NAGVMQNPRHLVRRRGQEARLRCSPMKGHSHVYWYRQLPEEGLKFMVYLQKENIIDESGMPKERFSAEFPKEGPSILRIQQVVRGDSAAYFCASSPLMPAGASHYEQYFGPGTRLTVT.

This clonotype was observed at least ten times. The chain recombines TRBV7-9 with TRBJ2-3; D not resolved. The germline gives CDR1 SEHNR, CDR2 FQNEAQ (reference sequence). The CDR3 loop spans 15 amino acids. V lost 1 base to trimming and J lost 2 bases, with 10 bases between them. The DNA of the CDR3 is TGTGCCAGCAGCTTAGAAGGCGGACCCACAGATACGCAGTATTTT. It specifies CASSLEGGPTDTQYF.

Comment on this clonotype: Given a much more abundant clone one base away, this may be a read error. The chain couples TRBV11-2 to TRBJ2-3, with unresolved D. Germline V gene sequence: CDR1 SGHAT, CDR2 FQNNGV. The CDR3 runs 15 residues. Trimming took 0 bases from V and 2 from J, leaving 9 bases between them. DNA for the CDR3: TGTGCCAGCAGCTTAGACGGACCCAACACAGATACGCAGTATTTT. This codes for CASSLDGPNTDTQYF.

Many counts were recorded for this clonotype. This chain connects TRBV29-1 to TRBJ1-1, with 11 bases that match TRBD1. The CDR3 has 14 residues. The germline V gene has CDR1 SQVTM and CDR2 ANQGSEA. V lost 6 bases, J lost 1 base, and 4 bases stayed unmatched. The CDR3 nucleotides are TGCAGCGTGGACAGGGGGCCCGAGAACACTGAAGCTTTCTTT. It specifies CSVDRGPENTEAFF.

Only one count was recorded for this clonotype. The chain is built from TRBV5-1 and TRBJ2-7; D perhaps matches TRBD2 (6 bases). Germline loops: CDR1 SGHRS, CDR2 YFSETQ. The CDR3 sequence is 14 residues long. Trimming left V 0 bases short and J 2 bases short, with 9 bases between. CDR3 DNA: TGCGCCAGCAGCTTGGTCGGGGGTACCTACGAGCAGTACTTC. Protein product: CASSLVGGTYEQYF.

This clonotype was observed many times. The chain recombines TRBV5-4 with TRBJ2-3; a weak D match, TRBD2 (6 bases). CDR3 size: 13 residues. The germline gives CDR1 SGHNT, CDR2 YYREEE (reference sequence). With 4 bases removed from V and 6 bases from J, the gap between germline ends came to 12 bases. CDR3 amino acids: CASSRDSTDTQYF. The CDR3 DNA follows: TGTGCCAGCAGCCGGGACTCGACGGATACGCAGTATTTT.

Comment on this clonotype: This may arise from a read error, as a much more abundant clone is one base away. The chain has TRBV19 and TRBJ2-3; D gene uncertain. The length of the CDR3 is 13 residues. In germline, CDR1 is LNHDA, CDR2 SQIVND (reference sequence). The CDR3 is CASSLGFTDTQCF. The CDR3 DNA reads as TGTGCCAGTAGTCTTGGCTTCACAGATACGCAGTGTTTT.

There are many counts of this clonotype. The DNA of the CDR3 is TGTGCCAGCAGCTCAGAGGACCTAGCGAAAATCACCCAGTACTTC. Its protein is CASSSEDLAKITQYF. This chain uses TRBV3-1 with TRBJ2-5; D perhaps matches TRBD2 (6 bases). The CDR3 consists of 15 residues. V shed 5 bases and J shed 8 bases, with 21 bases lying between them. Per the germline V gene, CDR1 is LGHDT and CDR2 is YNNKEL (reference sequence).

This clonotype ranks as medium-sized. The chain joins TRBV7-2 to TRBJ1-1; D is possibly TRBD1 (6 bases). The CDR3 sequence is 14 residues long. V lost 2 bases and J lost 7, with 14 bases in between. Looked up from germline, CDR1 is SGHTA and CDR2 is FQGNSA. The CDR3 DNA reads as TGTGCCAGCAGCTTATTAGGCCAGACAGGTGAAGCTTTCTTT. Translation gives CASSLLGQTGEAFF.

A remark on this clonotype: The germline gene is not matched at one end of the junction; a read error may be the cause. The chain couples TRBV6-2 or TRBV6-3 to TRBJ1-5, with D maybe TRBD1 (6 bases). Looked up from germline, CDR1 is MNHEY and CDR2 is SVGEGT. The CDR3 runs 12 residues. The CDR3 region has the DNA TGTGTCAGCAGGGGAAGGAGACAGCCCCAGCATTTT. Translated: CVSRGRRQPQHF.

This clonotype was seen repeatedly, ten times or more. V usage is TRBV28 and J usage is TRBJ2-3; 14 bases fit TRBD2. V was clipped by 6 bases and J by 4 bases; unmatched bases: 18. The CDR3 spans 20 residues. The germline V gene has CDR1 MDHEN and CDR2 SYDVKM. This CDR3 reads CASRPYSGTSGSSEADTQYF. Here the CDR3 DNA reads TGTGCCAGCAGACCCTATTCCGGGACTAGCGGGAGCTCTGAGGCAGATACGCAGTATTTT.

This clonotype was detected many times. The rearrangement uses TRBV10-3 and TRBJ1-2; 8 bases align to TRBD1. Germline lookup yields CDR1 ENHRY and CDR2 SYGVKD. Unmatched junction bases numbered 4, after V lost 4 bases and J lost 3 bases. The CDR3 has 14 residues. DNA for the CDR3: TGTGCCATCAGTGGGGCAGGGGGCGACTATGGCTACACCTTC. Its protein product is CAISGAGGDYGYTF.

This clonotype was recorded many times. The V call is TRBV12-3 or TRBV12-4, the J call TRBJ1-1; D is uncertain. The CDR3 covers 13 residues. The germline V and J ends were trimmed by 3 bases and 2 bases, with 7 bases remaining between them. The CDR3 reads CASSLGANTEAFF. CDR3 sequence (DNA): TGTGCCAGCAGTTTGGGAGCAAACACTGAAGCTTTCTTT.

This clonotype was seen repeatedly, ten times or more. V and J are TRBV24-1 and TRBJ2-5, with D uncertain. CDR3 length: 13 residues. Looked up from germline, CDR1 is KGHDR and CDR2 is SFDVKD. Trimming took off 10 bases at V and 2 bases at J, with 13 bases between the two ends. The CDR3 is CATGRTDQETQYF. CDR3 coding DNA: TGTGCCACAGGCCGGACGGATCAAGAGACCCAGTACTTC.

The chain links TRBV11-2 to TRBJ1-4; tentative D call: TRBD1 (5 bases). Germline V CDR1 and CDR2: SGHAT, FQNNGV. The germline V and J ends were trimmed by 5 bases and 7 bases, with 14 bases remaining between them. The CDR3 consists of 14 residues. CDR3 bases: TGTGCCAGCAGCATCTCAGGGAGGGTTGAAAAACTGTTTTTT. Translation: CASSISGRVEKLFF.

At least ten counts were recorded for this clonotype. V and J are TRBV13 and TRBJ2-1; possibly TRBD1 for D (5 bases). This CDR3 is built from 15 residues. The V end was cut by 1 base, the J end by 6 bases, with 13 bases between. CDR1 and CDR2 (germline): PRHDT, FYEKMQ (reference sequence). The CDR3 reads CASSLVQGAGNEQFF. The CDR3 coding sequence is TGTGCCAGCAGCTTAGTGCAGGGCGCTGGCAATGAGCAGTTCTTC.

This clonotype has a single count. The CDR3 DNA follows: TGTGCTAGTGGTTTGGACATTGGGGAGGGCACAGATACGCAGTATTTT. As protein: CASGLDIGEGTDTQYF. This sequence joins TRBV12-5 and TRBJ2-3; possible D gene TRBD2, 6 bases. The CDR3 extends over 16 amino acids. Germline lookup yields CDR1 LGHNT and CDR2 FRNRAP. V gave up 1 base and J gave up 1 base, with 12 bases separating them.

The gene calls are TRBV11-2 and TRBJ2-5, with a weak D call TRBD1 (6 bases). The CDR3 runs 13 residues. Deletions cut 1 base from V and 4 bases from J, with 7 bases between. Germline V gives CDR1 SGHAT, CDR2 FQNNGV. The CDR3 nucleotides read TGTGCCAGCAGCTTAGGGGGGCCAGAGACCCAGTACTTC. It specifies CASSLGGPETQYF.

To note about this clonotype: The junction departs from the called germline gene at one end, perhaps through a read error. This chain links TRBV15 with TRBJ1-1, with TRBD1 as a possible D gene (5 bases). The CDR3 covers 17 residues. Germline assignment: CDR1 LNHNV and CDR2 YYDKDF (reference sequence). The CDR3 reads CATGRGRGGLPNTEAFF. The CDR3 DNA is TGTGCCACCGGCAGAGGAAGGGGTGGACTTCCGAACACTGAGGCTTTCTTT.

Turning to this clonotype: One base away lies a much larger clone, so this may be a sequencing read error. The CDR3 loop is CASHTRGSETQYF. The CDR3 coding sequence is TGTGCCAGCCATACTAGGGGGAGTGAGACCCAGTACTTC. This chain joins TRBV2 and TRBJ2-5; perhaps TRBD1 as D (6 bases). V lost 8 bases and J 5 bases, leaving 15 bases between the germline ends. CDR1 is SNHLY and CDR2 is FYNNEI in the germline V gene. The CDR3 is 13 amino acids.

This clonotype was detected once. V gene TRBV2 combines with J gene TRBJ2-1, with 9 bases matching TRBD2. CDR1 and CDR2 (germline): SNHLY, FYNNEI. V dropped 8 bases and J dropped 0; count of bases not matched to a gene: 5. The CDR3 loop spans 15 amino acids. CDR3 nucleotide sequence: TGTGCCAGCGGCCTTAGCGGGAGCTCCTACAATGAGCAGTTCTTC. The encoded protein is CASGLSGSSYNEQFF.

Ten or more counts support this clonotype. The chain carries TRBV29-1 and TRBJ2-7; 11 bases align to TRBD1. The V gene end was trimmed by 6 bases and the J gene end by 3 bases; junction bases not matched to a gene: 10. The CDR3 has 15 amino acids. Germline-derived CDR1 and CDR2 are SQVTM and ANQGSEA. CDR3 nucleotides: TGCAGCGTCGGGTCCCCCGGGACAGGGGGCTACGAGCAGTACTTC. Its translation is CSVGSPGTGGYEQYF.